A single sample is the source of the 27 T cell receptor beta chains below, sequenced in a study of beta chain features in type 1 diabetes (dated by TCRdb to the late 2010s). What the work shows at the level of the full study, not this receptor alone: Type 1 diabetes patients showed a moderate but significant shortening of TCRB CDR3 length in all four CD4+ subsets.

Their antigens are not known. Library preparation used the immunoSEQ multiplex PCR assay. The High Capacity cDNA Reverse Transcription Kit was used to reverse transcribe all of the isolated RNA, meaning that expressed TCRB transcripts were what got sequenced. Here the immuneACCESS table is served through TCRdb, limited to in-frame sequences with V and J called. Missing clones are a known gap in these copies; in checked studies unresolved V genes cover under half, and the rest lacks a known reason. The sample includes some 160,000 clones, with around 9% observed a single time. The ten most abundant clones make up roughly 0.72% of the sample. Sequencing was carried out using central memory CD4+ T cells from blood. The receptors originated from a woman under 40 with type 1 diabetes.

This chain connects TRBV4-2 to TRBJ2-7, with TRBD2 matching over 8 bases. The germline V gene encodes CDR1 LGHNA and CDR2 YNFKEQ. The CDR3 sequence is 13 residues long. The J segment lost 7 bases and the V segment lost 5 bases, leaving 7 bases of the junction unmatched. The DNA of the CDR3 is TGTGCCAGCAGCTCGGGGGGGTTTGGAGAGCAGTACTTC. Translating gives CASSSGGFGEQYF.

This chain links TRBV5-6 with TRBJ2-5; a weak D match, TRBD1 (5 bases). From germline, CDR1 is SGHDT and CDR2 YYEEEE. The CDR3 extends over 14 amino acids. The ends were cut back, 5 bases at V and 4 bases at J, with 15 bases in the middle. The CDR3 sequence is CASSFQGFRETQYF. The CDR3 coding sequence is TGTGCCAGCAGTTTTCAGGGTTTTCGAGAGACCCAGTACTTC.

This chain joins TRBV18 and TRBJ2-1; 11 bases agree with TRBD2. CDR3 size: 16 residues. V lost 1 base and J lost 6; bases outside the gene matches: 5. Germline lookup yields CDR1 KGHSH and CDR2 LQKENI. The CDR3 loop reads CASSPQKLAGVNEQFF. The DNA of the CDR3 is TGTGCCAGCTCACCACAGAAACTAGCGGGAGTCAATGAGCAGTTCTTC.

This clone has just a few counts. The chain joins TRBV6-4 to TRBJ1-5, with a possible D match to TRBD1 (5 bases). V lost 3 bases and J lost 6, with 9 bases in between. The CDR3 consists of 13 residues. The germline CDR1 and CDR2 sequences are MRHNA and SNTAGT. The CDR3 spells CASSERQGQPQHF. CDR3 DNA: TGTGCCAGCAGTGAACGGCAGGGTCAGCCCCAGCATTTT.

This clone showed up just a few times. The DNA for the CDR3 is TGTGCCAGCAAGGGGACAGGGGGCTTTGGCTACACCTTC. Translating it yields CASKGTGGFGYTF. The J gene is TRBJ1-2, the V gene TRBV2; TRBD1 matches at 12 bases. Germline values: CDR1 SNHLY, CDR2 FYNNEI. CDR3 length: 13 amino acids. V gave up 7 bases and J gave up 7 bases; unmatched junction bases: 4.

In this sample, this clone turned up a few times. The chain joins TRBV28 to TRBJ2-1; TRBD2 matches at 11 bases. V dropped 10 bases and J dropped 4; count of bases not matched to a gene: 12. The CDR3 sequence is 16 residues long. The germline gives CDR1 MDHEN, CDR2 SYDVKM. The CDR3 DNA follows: TGTGCCACCAAAAACCGAGGGACTAGCGGATACAATGAGCAGTTCTTC. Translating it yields CATKNRGTSGYNEQFF.

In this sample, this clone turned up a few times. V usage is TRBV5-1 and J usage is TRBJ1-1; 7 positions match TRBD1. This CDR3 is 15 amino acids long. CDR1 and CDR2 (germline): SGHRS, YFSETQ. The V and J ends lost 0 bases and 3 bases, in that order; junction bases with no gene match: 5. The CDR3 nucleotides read TGCGCCAGCAGCTTGGGAACAGGGGAGGACACTGAAGCTTTCTTT. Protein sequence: CASSLGTGEDTEAFF.

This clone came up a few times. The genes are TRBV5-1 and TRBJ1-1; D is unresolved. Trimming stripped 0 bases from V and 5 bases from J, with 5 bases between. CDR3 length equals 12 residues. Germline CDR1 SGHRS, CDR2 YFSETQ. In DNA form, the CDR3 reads TGCGCCAGCAGCTTGGAGCAAACTGAAGCTTTCTTT. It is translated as CASSLEQTEAFF.

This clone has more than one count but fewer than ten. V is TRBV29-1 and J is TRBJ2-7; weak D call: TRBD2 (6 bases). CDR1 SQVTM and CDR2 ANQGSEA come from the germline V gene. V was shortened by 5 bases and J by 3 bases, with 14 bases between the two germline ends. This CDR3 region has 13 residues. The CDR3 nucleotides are TGCAGCGTTCGGAGGGACTCATTCTACGAGCAGTACTTC. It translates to CSVRRDSFYEQYF.

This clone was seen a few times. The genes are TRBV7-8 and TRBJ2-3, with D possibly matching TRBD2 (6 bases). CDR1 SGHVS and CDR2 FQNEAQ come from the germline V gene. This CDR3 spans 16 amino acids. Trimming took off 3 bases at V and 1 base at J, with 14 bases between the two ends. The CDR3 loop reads CASSFSPGEGTDTQYF. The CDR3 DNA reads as TGTGCCAGCAGCTTTTCCCCCGGGGAGGGCACAGATACGCAGTATTTT.

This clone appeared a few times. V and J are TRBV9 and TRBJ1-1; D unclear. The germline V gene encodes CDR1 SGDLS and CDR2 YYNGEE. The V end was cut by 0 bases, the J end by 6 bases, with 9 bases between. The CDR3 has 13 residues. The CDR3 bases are TGTGCCAGCAGCGTAGATCGGGAGTCTGAAGCTTTCTTT. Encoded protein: CASSVDRESEAFF.

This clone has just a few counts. The CDR3: CASVLSIGNEQFF. CDR3 DNA: TGCGCCAGCGTCCTCTCTATCGGGAATGAGCAGTTCTTC. V is TRBV5-1 and J is TRBJ2-1; D remains ambiguous. The CDR3 runs to 13 residues. Trimming took off 7 bases at V and 7 bases at J, with 15 bases between the two ends. Germline assignment: CDR1 SGHRS and CDR2 YFSETQ.

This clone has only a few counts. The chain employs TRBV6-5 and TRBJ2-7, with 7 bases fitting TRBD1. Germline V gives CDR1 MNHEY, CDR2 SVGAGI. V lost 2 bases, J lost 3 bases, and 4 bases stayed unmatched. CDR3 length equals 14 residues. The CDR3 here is CASSYPGQSYEQYF. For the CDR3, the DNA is TGTGCCAGCAGTTACCCGGGACAGAGCTACGAGCAGTACTTC.

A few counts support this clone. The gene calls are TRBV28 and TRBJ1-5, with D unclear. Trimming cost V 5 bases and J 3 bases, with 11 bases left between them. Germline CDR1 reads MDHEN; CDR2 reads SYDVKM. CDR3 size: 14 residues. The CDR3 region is CASSQPPINQPQHF. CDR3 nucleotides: TGTGCCAGCAGTCAACCCCCTATCAATCAGCCCCAGCATTTT.

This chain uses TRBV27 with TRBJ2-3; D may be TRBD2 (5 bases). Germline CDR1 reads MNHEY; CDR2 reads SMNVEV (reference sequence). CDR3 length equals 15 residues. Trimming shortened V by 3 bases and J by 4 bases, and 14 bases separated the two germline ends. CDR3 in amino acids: CASSFADLAADTQYF. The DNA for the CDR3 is TGTGCCAGCAGTTTCGCAGACCTAGCCGCAGATACGCAGTATTTT.

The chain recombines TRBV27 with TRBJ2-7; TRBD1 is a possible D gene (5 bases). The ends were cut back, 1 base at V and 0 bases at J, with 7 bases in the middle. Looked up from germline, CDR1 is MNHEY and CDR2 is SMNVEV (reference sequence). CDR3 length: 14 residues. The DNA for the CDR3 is TGTGCCAGCAGTTTATACCAGGGCTCCTACGAGCAGTACTTC. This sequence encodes CASSLYQGSYEQYF.

Written as DNA, the CDR3 is TGTGCCTGGAGTGTGGGGACAGGATACAACTATGGCTACACCTTC. It is translated as CAWSVGTGYNYGYTF. J is TRBJ1-2 and V is TRBV30; 8 bases map to TRBD1. The V gene end was trimmed by 0 bases and the J gene end by 2 bases; junction bases not matched to a gene: 5. Germline V gene sequence: CDR1 GTSNPN, CDR2 SVGIG (reference sequence). The CDR3 sequence is 15 residues long. Filled out from reference TRBV30 and TRBJ1-2, the complete variable domain reads SQTIHQWPATLVQPVGSPLSLECTVEGTSNPNLYWYRQAAGRGLQLLFYSVGIGQISSEVPQNLSASRPQDRQFILSSKKLLLSDSGFYLCAWSVGTGYNYGYTFGSGTRLTVV.

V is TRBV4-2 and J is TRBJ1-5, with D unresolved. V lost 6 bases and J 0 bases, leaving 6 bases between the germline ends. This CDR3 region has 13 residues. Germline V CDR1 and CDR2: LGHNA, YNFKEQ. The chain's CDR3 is CASRAGSNQPQHF. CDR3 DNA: TGTGCCAGCAGAGCTGGTAGCAATCAGCCCCAGCATTTT.

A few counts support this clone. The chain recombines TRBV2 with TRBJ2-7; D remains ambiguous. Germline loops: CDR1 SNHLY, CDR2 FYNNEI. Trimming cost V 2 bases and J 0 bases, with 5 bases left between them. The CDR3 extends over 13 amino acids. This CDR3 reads CASSEQASYEQYF. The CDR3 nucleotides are TGTGCCAGCAGTGAACAGGCCTCCTACGAGCAGTACTTC.

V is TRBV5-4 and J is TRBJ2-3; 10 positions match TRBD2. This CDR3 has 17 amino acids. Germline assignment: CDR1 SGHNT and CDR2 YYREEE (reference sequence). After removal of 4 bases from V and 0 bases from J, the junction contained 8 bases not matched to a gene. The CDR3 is CASSPSGGLESTDTQYF. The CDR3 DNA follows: TGTGCCAGCAGCCCTAGCGGGGGCCTAGAAAGCACAGATACGCAGTATTTT. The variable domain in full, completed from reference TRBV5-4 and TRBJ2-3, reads ETGVTQSPTHLIKTRGQQVTLRCSSQSGHNTVSWYQQALGQGPQFIFQYYREEENGRGNFPPRFSGLQFPNYSSELNVNALELDDSALYLCASSPSGGLESTDTQYFGPGTRLTVL.

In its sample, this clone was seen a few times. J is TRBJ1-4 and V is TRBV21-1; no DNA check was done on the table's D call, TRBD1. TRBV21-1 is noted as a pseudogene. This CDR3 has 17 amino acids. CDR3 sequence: CASSKEGQPSTNEKLFF. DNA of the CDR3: TGTGCCAGCAGTAAAGAGGGACAGCCATCAACTAATGAAAAACTGTTTTTT.

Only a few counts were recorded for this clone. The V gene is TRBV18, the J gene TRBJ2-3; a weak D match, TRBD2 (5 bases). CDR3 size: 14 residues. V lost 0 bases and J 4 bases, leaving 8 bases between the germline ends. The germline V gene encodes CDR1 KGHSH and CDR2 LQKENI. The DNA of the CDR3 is TGTGCCAGCTCACCACCGGAGGACCCAGATACGCAGTATTTT. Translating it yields CASSPPEDPDTQYF.

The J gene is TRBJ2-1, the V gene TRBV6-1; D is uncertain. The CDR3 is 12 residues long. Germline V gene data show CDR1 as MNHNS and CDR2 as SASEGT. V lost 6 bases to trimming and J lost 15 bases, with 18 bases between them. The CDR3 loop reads CASRERITPRFF. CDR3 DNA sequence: TGTGCCAGCAGGGAGAGAATCACCCCGCGGTTCTTC.

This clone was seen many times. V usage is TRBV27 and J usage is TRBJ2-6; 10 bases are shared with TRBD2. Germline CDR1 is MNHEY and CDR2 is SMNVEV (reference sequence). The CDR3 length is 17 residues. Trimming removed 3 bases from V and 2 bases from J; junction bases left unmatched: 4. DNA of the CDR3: TGTGCCAGCAGTTTTCGTCTAGCGGGAGCTGGGGCCAACGTCCTGACTTTC. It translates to CASSFRLAGAGANVLTF.

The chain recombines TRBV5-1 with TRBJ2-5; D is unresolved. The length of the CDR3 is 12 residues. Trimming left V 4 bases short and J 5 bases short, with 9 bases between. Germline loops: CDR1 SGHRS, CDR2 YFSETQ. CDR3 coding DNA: TGCGCCAGCAGCCCCGAACAGGAGACCCAGTACTTC. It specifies CASSPEQETQYF.

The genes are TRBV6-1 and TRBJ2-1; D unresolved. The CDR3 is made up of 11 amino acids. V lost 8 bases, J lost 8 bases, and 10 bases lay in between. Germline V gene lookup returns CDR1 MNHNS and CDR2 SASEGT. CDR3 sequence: CASDRVDEQFF. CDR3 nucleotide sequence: TGTGCCAGCGATAGAGTTGATGAGCAGTTCTTC.

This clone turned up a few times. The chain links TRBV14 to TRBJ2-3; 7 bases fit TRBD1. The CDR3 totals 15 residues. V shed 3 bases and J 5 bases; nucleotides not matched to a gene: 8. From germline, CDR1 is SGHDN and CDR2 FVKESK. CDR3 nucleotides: TGTGCCAGCAGCCACAGACAGGGACCTAGAGATACGCAGTATTTT. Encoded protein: CASSHRQGPRDTQYF.